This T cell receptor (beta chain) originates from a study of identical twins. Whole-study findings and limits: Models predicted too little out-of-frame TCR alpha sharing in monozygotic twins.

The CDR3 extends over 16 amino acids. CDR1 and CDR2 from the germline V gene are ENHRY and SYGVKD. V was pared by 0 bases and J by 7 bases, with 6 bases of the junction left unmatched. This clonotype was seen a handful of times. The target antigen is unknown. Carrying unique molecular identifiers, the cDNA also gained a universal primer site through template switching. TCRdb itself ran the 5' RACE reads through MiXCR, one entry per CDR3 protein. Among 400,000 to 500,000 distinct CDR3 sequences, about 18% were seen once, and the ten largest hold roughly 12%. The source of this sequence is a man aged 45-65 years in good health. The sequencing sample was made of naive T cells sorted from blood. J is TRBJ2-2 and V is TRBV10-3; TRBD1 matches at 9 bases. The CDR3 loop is CAISESSTGGIGELFF. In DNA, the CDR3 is TGTGCCATCAGTGAGTCGTCGACAGGGGGTATCGGGGAGCTGTTTTTT.